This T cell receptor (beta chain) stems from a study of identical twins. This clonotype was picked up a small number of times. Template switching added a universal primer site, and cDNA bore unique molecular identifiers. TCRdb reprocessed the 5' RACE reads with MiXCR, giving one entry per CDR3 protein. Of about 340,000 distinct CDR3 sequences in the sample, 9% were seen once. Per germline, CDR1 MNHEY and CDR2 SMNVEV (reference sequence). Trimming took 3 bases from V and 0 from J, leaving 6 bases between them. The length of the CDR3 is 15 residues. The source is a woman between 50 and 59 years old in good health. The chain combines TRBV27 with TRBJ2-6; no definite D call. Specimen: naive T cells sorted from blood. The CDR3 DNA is TGTGCCAGCAGTTTGCCGGGCTCTGGGGCCAACGTCCTGACTTTC. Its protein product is CASSLPGSGANVLTF. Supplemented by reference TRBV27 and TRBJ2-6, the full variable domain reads EAQVTQNPRYLITVTGKKLTVTCSQNMNHEYMSWYRQDPGLGLRQIYYSMNVEVTDKGDVPEGYKVSRKEKRNFPLILESPSPNQTSLYFCASSLPGSGANVLTFGAGSRLTVL.